Listed here are 22 T cell receptor beta chains from one sample, sequenced in a study of Graves' ophthalmopathy and Graves' hyperthyroidism. From RNA, the CDR3 regions of TCR beta chains were amplified and sequenced. Following a first-round RT-PCR that used HTBI primers, a second-round multiplex PCR was carried out. TCRdb redid the calling of the multiplex PCR reads with MiXCR, one entry per CDR3 protein. The table shows over a million distinct CDR3 sequences, with about 40% occurring only once. Input material: peripheral blood or thyroid tissue (not recorded which). The receptors were gathered from an adult man with Graves' hyperthyroidism.

This clonotype was detected many times. The chain links TRBV7-3 to TRBJ2-6; D gene unclear. The germline CDR1 and CDR2 sequences are SGHTA and FQGTGA. V lost 5 bases and J 0 bases, leaving 8 bases between the germline ends. This CDR3 has 15 amino acids. CDR3 DNA: TGTGCCAGCAGCAGTAGCCGCTCTGGGGCCAACGTCCTGACTTTC. Translation: CASSSSRSGANVLTF.

This clonotype has a count of ten or more. The V call is TRBV7-8, the J call TRBJ2-7, with a possible D match to TRBD2 (5 bases). The CDR3 is 15 residues long. Trimming cost V 0 bases and J 3 bases, with 12 bases left between them. Germline V gives CDR1 SGHVS, CDR2 FQNEAQ. CDR3: CASSLARAVGYEQYF. The CDR3 region has the DNA TGTGCCAGCAGCTTAGCGAGGGCGGTGGGCTACGAGCAGTACTTC. Combining the CDR3 with reference TRBV7-8 and TRBJ2-7 gives the whole variable domain GAGVSQSPRYKVAKRGQDVALRCDPISGHVSLFWYQQALGQGPEFLTYFQNEAQLDKSGLPSDRFFAERPEGSVSTLKIQRTQQEDSAVYLCASSLARAVGYEQYFGPGTRLTVT.

This clonotype was picked up many times. The chain uses TRBV7-9 and TRBJ1-4; TRBD1 agrees at 7 bases. This CDR3 contains 14 residues. Germline V lookup: CDR1 SEHNR, CDR2 FQNEAQ (reference sequence). J lost 8 bases, V lost 7 bases, and 10 bases had no gene match. CDR3 residues: CASTPTGTSEKLFF. The CDR3 bases are TGTGCCAGCACCCCGACAGGGACCTCGGAAAAACTGTTTTTT.

In this sample, this clonotype turned up many times. The rearrangement links TRBV29-1 to TRBJ1-2; D call uncertain. The germline CDR1 and CDR2 sequences are SQVTM and ANQGSEA. The V end was cut by 5 bases, the J end by 5 bases, with 12 bases between. The CDR3 is 12 residues long. The CDR3 spells CSVPRAPYGYTF. The CDR3 nucleotides read TGCAGCGTTCCCAGAGCCCCTTATGGCTACACCTTC.

In its sample, this clonotype was seen many times. The rearrangement joins TRBV10-3 to TRBJ1-1; D gene ambiguous. There are 15 residues in the CDR3. The ends were cut back, 0 bases at V and 4 bases at J, with 12 bases in the middle. Germline values: CDR1 ENHRY, CDR2 SYGVKD. CDR3 coding DNA: TGTGCCATCAGTGAGTCAGGGTTAGGATTCACTGAAGCTTTCTTT. Amino acid sequence: CAISESGLGFTEAFF.

V gene TRBV20-1 combines with J gene TRBJ1-5; D is ambiguous. V lost 1 base and J 0 bases, leaving 16 bases between the germline ends. This CDR3 comprises 17 residues. CDR1 DFQATT and CDR2 SNEGSKA come from the germline V gene (reference sequence). The CDR3 coding sequence is TGCAGTGCTAGAGTGGCGAAAAGGGAAACTAGCAATCAGCCCCAGCATTTT. This encodes CSARVAKRETSNQPQHF.

In this sample, this clonotype turned up a few times. V and J are TRBV24-1 and TRBJ2-3; TRBD1 might be the D (5 bases). The CDR3 is made up of 14 amino acids. V was trimmed by 8 bases and J by 0 bases, leaving 11 bases between them. Germline V CDR1 and CDR2: KGHDR, SFDVKD. The CDR3: CATNPDSSTDTQYF. Here the CDR3 DNA reads TGTGCCACCAACCCAGACAGTAGCACAGATACGCAGTATTTT.

This clonotype was counted many times. The chain joins TRBV7-9 to TRBJ2-2; D not certain. CDR1 and CDR2 (germline): SEHNR, FQNEAQ (reference sequence). The CDR3 covers 12 residues. Trimming pared 5 bases from V and 8 bases from J, leaving 9 bases between. The CDR3 reads CASSPSLGELFF. CDR3 coding DNA: TGTGCCAGCAGCCCGTCTTTGGGGGAGCTGTTTTTT.

This clonotype was detected many times. The rearrangement links TRBV19 to TRBJ2-7; 12 bases line up with TRBD1. The V gene's germline CDR1 is LNHDA and CDR2 SQIVND (reference sequence). The ends lost 2 bases at V and 3 bases at J; junction bases unmatched: 5. CDR3 length: 16 amino acids. In DNA, the CDR3 is TGTGCCAGTAGTATATCTGGGACAGGGGGCTTCTACGAGCAGTACTTC. It specifies CASSISGTGGFYEQYF.

In this sample, this clonotype turned up many times. The chain recombines TRBV15 with TRBJ2-7; D not resolved. Germline CDR1 and CDR2: LNHNV and YYDKDF (reference sequence). This CDR3 has 13 amino acids. Trimming cost V 6 bases and J 0 bases, with 9 bases left between them. The CDR3 loop reads CATRPADSYEQYF. As DNA, the CDR3 is TGTGCCACCAGGCCGGCGGACTCCTACGAGCAGTACTTC.

This clonotype was picked up a small number of times. This chain uses TRBV27 with TRBJ1-5, with D hard to call. Looked up from germline, CDR1 is MNHEY and CDR2 is SMNVEV (reference sequence). This CDR3 contains 16 residues. Trimming stripped 5 bases from V and 5 bases from J, with 19 bases between. CDR3 DNA sequence: TGTGCCAGCAGTGAGACGGTCCCGGGCTGGGATCAGCCCCAGCATTTT. It encodes CASSETVPGWDQPQHF.

This clonotype was observed many times. The chain uses TRBV6-5 and TRBJ1-2, with D hard to call. With 6 bases removed from V and 6 bases from J, the gap between germline ends came to 8 bases. Germline CDR1 is MNHEY and CDR2 is SVGAGI. The CDR3 contains 11 residues. Written as DNA, the CDR3 is TGTGCCAGCAGGAAGGAAGATGGCTACACCTTC. Encoded protein: CASRKEDGYTF.

In this sample, this clonotype turned up many times. The chain combines TRBV29-1 with TRBJ1-1; D uncertain. V was trimmed by 4 bases and J by 3 bases, leaving 24 bases between them. The CDR3 is 17 residues long. CDR1 is SQVTM and CDR2 is ANQGSEA in the germline V gene. As DNA, the CDR3 is TGCAGCGTTGTACCCTTTGACACGCGGAAACTGTACACTGAAGCTTTCTTT. This gives the protein CSVVPFDTRKLYTEAFF.

This clonotype was seen many times. The chain joins TRBV20-1 to TRBJ1-6; TRBD1 might be the D (6 bases). Per germline, CDR1 DFQATT and CDR2 SNEGSKA (reference sequence). The CDR3 extends over 13 amino acids. V dropped 3 bases and J dropped 6 bases, with 9 bases sitting between them. CDR3 amino acids: CSASEGVNSPLHF. The CDR3 region has the DNA TGCAGTGCTAGTGAGGGGGTTAATTCACCCCTCCACTTT.

This clonotype was counted a few times. The chain has TRBV7-9 and TRBJ2-7; possible D gene TRBD2, 6 bases. The CDR3 runs to 14 residues. CDR1 SEHNR and CDR2 FQNEAQ come from the germline V gene (reference sequence). V lost 2 bases to trimming and J lost 4 bases, with 12 bases between them. In DNA form, the CDR3 reads TGTGCCAGCAGCTTACCGCGGGGCAATTACGAGCAGTACTTC. This translates into CASSLPRGNYEQYF.

Only a few counts were recorded for this clonotype. The rearrangement links TRBV6-5 to TRBJ1-1; 7 nucleotides line up with TRBD1. Germline loops: CDR1 MNHEY, CDR2 SVGAGI. This CDR3 has 15 residues. V lost 5 bases and J lost 4; bases outside the gene matches: 10. CDR3 loop: CASSRTRGSRTEAFF. The DNA for the CDR3 is TGTGCCAGCAGTCGAACCAGGGGGAGTCGCACTGAAGCTTTCTTT.

V usage is TRBV10-3 and J usage is TRBJ1-1, with TRBD1 matching 9 bases. Trimming removed 6 bases from V and 7 bases from J; junction bases left unmatched: 6. This CDR3 has 13 amino acids. Germline CDR1 is ENHRY and CDR2 is SYGVKD. The CDR3 region is CAIRGTGNDEAFF. CDR3 DNA: TGTGCCATCAGGGGGACAGGGAACGATGAAGCTTTCTTT.

This clonotype was recorded at least ten times. This chain joins TRBV10-3 and TRBJ1-5, with TRBD1 identical over 9 bases. Trimming removed 8 bases from V and 1 base from J; junction bases left unmatched: 0. Germline loops: CDR1 ENHRY, CDR2 SYGVKD. This CDR3 contains 13 residues. CDR3 nucleotide sequence: TGTGCCATCGGGACAGGGAGCAATCAGCCCCAGCATTTT. Protein product: CAIGTGSNQPQHF.

The sample holds many counts of this clonotype. This chain connects TRBV7-9 to TRBJ1-6; TRBD1 matches at 9 bases. V was pared by 1 base and J by 10 bases, with 11 bases of the junction left unmatched. CDR1 and CDR2 from the germline V gene are SEHNR and FQNEAQ (reference sequence). CDR3 length: 17 amino acids. CDR3 DNA sequence: TGTGCCAGCAGCTTAGACCTACAGGGGGCAGTTCGCTCACCCCTCCACTTT. Its translation: CASSLDLQGAVRSPLHF.

The sample holds many counts of this clonotype. This chain connects TRBV29-1 to TRBJ2-7; perhaps TRBD1 as D (8 bases). Trimming left V 2 bases short and J 4 bases short, with 15 bases between. This CDR3 contains 14 residues. Germline CDR1 and CDR2: SQVTM and ANQGSEA. The CDR3 region is CSVESDREGYEQYF. The CDR3 DNA follows: TGCAGCGTTGAATCGGACAGGGAGGGGTACGAGCAGTACTTC.

The count of this clonotype is one. An end of the junction does not agree with germline; a read error may underlie this. The chain has TRBV20-1 and TRBJ2-7; D possibly matches TRBD1 or TRBD2 (5 bases each). Germline values: CDR1 DFQATT, CDR2 SNEGSKA (reference sequence). This CDR3 region has 14 residues. CDR3 sequence reads: CSAPPGPMNHERYF. The CDR3 DNA is TGCAGTGCTCCGCCGGGACCCATGAACCACGAGCGGTACTTC.

CDR3 DNA: TGTGCCAGCAGCCCCCTCCGGACAGGGGCGCTAGAGACCCAGTACTTC. This gives the protein CASSPLRTGALETQYF. The V gene is TRBV7-8, the J gene TRBJ2-5, with TRBD1 matching 9 bases. Germline CDR1 is SGHVS and CDR2 is FQNEAQ. The CDR3 sequence is 16 residues long. Losses at the gene ends were 5 bases for V and 4 bases for J; bases not matched to a gene: 11.